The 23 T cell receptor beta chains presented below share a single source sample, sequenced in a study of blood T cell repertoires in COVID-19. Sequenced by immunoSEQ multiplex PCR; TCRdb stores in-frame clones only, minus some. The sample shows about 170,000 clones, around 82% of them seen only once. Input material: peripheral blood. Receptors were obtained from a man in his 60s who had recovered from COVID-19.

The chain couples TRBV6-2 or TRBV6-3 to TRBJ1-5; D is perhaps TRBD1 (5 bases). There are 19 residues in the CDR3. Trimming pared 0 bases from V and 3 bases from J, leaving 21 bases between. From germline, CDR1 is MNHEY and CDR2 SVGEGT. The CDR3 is CASSYSKSGQTYDNQPQHF. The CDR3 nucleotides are TGTGCCAGCAGTTACTCGAAGTCAGGGCAGACTTACGACAATCAGCCCCAGCATTTT.

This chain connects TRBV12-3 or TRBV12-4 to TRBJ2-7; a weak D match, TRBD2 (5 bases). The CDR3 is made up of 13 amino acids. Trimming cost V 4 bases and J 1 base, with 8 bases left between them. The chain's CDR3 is CASSSGWSYEQYF. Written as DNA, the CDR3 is TGTGCCAGCAGTTCGGGGTGGTCCTACGAGCAGTACTTC.

Here the CDR3 DNA reads TGTGCCAGTACCCAGAGGGGACAGGGGGACTATGGCTACACCTTC. Protein sequence: CASTQRGQGDYGYTF. This rearrangement joins TRBV19 to TRBJ1-2; TRBD1 matches 11 bases. The CDR3 is 15 amino acids. Germline V CDR1 and CDR2: LNHDA, SQIVND (reference sequence). The trim removed 7 bases at V and 3 bases at J, leaving 7 bases unmatched.

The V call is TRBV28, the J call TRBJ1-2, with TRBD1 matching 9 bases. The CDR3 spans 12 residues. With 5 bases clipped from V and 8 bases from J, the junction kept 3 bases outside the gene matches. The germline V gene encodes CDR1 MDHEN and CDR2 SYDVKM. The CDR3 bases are TGTGCCAGCAGTCCCACAGGGGGCGGCTACACCTTC. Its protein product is CASSPTGGGYTF.

The CDR3: CSVRTGGRDGYTF. The CDR3 nucleotides are TGCAGCGTTCGGACAGGGGGAAGGGATGGCTACACCTTC. This chain links TRBV29-1 with TRBJ1-2; TRBD1 matches 10 bases. The CDR3 extends over 13 amino acids. J gave up 6 bases and V 5 bases, and 6 bases lay outside the gene matches. Germline V CDR1 and CDR2: SQVTM, ANQGSEA.

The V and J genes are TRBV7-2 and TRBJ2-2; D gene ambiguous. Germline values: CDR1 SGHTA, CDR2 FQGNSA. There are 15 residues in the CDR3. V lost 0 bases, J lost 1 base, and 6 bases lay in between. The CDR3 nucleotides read TGTGCCAGCAGCTTAGCGTCCGGGAACACCGGGGAGCTGTTTTTT. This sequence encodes CASSLASGNTGELFF.

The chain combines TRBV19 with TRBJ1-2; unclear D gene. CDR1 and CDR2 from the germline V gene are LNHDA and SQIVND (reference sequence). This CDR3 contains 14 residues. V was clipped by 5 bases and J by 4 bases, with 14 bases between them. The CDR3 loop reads CASSREGYGYGYTF. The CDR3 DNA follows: TGTGCCAGTAGTCGGGAAGGGTATGGCTATGGCTACACCTTC.

CDR3 bases: TGTGCCAGCAGCTTGCAACGGGGGGCATATGAGCAGTTCTTC. Translating gives CASSLQRGAYEQFF. This chain joins TRBV7-6 and TRBJ2-1; D may be TRBD2 (7 bases). Trimming cost V 3 bases and J 8 bases, with 14 bases left between them. This CDR3 is 14 amino acids long. Germline V CDR1 and CDR2: SGHVS, FNYEAQ.

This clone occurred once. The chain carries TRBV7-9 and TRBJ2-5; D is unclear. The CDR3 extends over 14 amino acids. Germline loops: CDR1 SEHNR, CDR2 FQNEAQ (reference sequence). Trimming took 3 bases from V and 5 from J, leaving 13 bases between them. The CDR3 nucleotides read TGTGCCAGCAGCTTTGGGCAGGTTGGGGAGACCCAGTACTTC. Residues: CASSFGQVGETQYF.

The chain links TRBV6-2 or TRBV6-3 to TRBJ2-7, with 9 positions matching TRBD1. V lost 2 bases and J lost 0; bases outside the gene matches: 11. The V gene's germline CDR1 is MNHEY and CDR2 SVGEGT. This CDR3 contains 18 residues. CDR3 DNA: TGTGCCAGCAGTTACGCGACGTTTCGGGACAGGGTCTCCTACGAGCAGTACTTC. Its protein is CASSYATFRDRVSYEQYF.

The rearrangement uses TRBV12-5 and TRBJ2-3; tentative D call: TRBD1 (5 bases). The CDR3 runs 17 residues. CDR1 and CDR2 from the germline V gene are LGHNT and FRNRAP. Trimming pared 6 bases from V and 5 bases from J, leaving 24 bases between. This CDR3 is CASGKDTTSGSGDTQYF. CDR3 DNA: TGTGCTAGTGGCAAGGACACTACCTCGGGCAGTGGAGATACGCAGTATTTT.

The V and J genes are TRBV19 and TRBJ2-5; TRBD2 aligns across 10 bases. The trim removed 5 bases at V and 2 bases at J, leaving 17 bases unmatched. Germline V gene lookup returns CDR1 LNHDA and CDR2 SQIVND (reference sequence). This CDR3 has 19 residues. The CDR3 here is CASSASSGGVLEVQETQYF. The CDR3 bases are TGTGCCAGTAGTGCATCTAGCGGGGGAGTCCTAGAGGTTCAAGAGACCCAGTACTTC.

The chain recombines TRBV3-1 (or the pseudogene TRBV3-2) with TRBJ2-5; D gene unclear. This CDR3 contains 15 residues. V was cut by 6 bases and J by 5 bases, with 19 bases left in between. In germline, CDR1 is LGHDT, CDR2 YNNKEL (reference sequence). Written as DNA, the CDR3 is TGTGCCAGCAGTTACCTGACGCGGCGGTCGGAGACCCAGTACTTC. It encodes CASSYLTRRSETQYF.

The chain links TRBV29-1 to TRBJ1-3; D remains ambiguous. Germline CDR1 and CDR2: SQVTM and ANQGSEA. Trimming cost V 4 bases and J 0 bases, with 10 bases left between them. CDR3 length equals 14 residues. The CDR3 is CSVGIGDSGNTIYF. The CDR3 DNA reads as TGCAGCGTTGGGATCGGGGACTCTGGAAACACCATATATTTT. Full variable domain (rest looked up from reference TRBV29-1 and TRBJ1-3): SAVISQKPSRDICQRGTSLTIQCQVDSQVTMMFWYRQQPGQSLTLIATANQGSEATYESGFVIDKFPISRPNLTFSTLTVSNMSPEDSSIYLCSVGIGDSGNTIYFGEGSWLTVV.

This CDR3 is CASSRTSGELNEQFF. The CDR3, as DNA: TGTGCCAGCAGTCGGACTAGCGGGGAATTAAATGAGCAGTTCTTC. V is TRBV5-4 and J is TRBJ2-1; 12 nucleotides agree with TRBD2. V shed 5 bases and J 7 bases; nucleotides not matched to a gene: 7. The CDR3 loop spans 15 amino acids. The germline CDR1 and CDR2 sequences are SGHNT and YYREEE (reference sequence).

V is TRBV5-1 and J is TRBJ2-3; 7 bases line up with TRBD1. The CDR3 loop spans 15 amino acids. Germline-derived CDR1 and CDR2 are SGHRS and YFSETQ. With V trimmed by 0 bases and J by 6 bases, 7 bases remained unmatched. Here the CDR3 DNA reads TGCGCCAGCAGCTTGGGCCGAGACAGGGACGATACGCAGTATTTT. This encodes CASSLGRDRDDTQYF.

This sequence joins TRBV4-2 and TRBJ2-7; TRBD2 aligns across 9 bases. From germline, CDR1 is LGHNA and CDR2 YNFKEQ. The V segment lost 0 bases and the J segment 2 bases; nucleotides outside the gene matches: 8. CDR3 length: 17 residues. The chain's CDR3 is CASSQDLLSGGTYEQYF. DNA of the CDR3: TGTGCCAGCAGCCAAGATTTGTTGAGCGGGGGGACCTACGAGCAGTACTTC.

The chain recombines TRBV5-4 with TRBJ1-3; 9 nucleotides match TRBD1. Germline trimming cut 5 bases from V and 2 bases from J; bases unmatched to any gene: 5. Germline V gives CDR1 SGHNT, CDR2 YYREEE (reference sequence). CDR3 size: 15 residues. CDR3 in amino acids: CASRLTGGPGNTIYF. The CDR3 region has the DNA TGTGCCAGCAGACTGACAGGGGGGCCTGGAAACACCATATATTTT.

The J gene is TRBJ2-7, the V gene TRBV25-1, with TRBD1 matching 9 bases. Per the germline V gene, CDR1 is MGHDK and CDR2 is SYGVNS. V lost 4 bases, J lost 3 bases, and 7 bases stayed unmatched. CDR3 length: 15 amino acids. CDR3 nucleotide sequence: TGTGCCAGCAGTGGGGGACAGGGAAACCACTACGAGCAGTACTTC. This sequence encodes CASSGGQGNHYEQYF.

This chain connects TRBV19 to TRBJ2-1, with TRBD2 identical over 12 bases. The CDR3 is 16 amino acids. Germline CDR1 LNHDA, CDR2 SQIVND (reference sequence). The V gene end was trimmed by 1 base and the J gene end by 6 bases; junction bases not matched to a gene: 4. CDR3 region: CASSIVPSGGGNEQFF. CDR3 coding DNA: TGTGCCAGTAGTATAGTGCCTAGCGGGGGGGGCAATGAGCAGTTCTTC.

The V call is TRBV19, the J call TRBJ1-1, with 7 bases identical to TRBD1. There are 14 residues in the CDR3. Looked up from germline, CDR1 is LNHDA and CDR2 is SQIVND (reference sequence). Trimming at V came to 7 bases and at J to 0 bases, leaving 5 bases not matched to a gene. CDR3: CASTAGGLNTEAFF. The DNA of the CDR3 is TGTGCCAGTACCGCAGGGGGGCTGAACACTGAAGCTTTCTTT.

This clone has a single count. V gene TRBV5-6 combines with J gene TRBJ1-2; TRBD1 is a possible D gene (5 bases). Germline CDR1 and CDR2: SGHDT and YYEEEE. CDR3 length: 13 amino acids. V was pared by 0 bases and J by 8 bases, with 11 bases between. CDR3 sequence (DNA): TGTGCCAGCAGCTTGGACCTCAGGGAAGGCTACACCTTC. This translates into CASSLDLREGYTF.

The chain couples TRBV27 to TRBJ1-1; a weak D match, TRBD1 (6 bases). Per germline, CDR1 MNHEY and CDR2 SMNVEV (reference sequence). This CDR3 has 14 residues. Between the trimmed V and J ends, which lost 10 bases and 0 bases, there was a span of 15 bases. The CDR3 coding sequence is TGTGCCACCAGACTAGACAGGTTGAACACTGAAGCTTTCTTT. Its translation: CATRLDRLNTEAFF.